The sequence of this TCR beta chain was determined in a study of vaccination effects on CD4 cells after COVID-19. Study information: Each participant was administered two doses of either the BNT162b2 or the mRNA-1273 vaccine.

Turning to this clone: What it binds is not known.

The CDR3 runs 18 residues. J lost 0 bases, V lost 5 bases, and 5 bases had no gene match. Germline CDR1 reads SEHNR; CDR2 reads FQNEAQ (reference sequence). Clones were read by immunoSEQ multiplex PCR, and TCRdb kept only the in-frame ones, dropping some. The repertoire has 71,000 or so clones, roughly 70% of them found once; the top ten carry roughly 3.9%. Sequencing was preceded by expansion of antigen-specific CD4+ T cells with viral peptide pools in the ViraFEST assay. The culture ran for less than 12 days, and then CD4+ T cells were isolated. Absence of prior SARS-CoV-2 infection characterized the vaccine recipients, who showed negative nucleocapsid antibodies.

This chain links TRBV7-9 with TRBJ2-6; TRBD2 matches at 12 bases. The TCR originated in a human donor who received a COVID-19 vaccine. Here the sequenced sample was CD4+ T cells from PBMCs cultured with HCoV-OC43 spike peptides, taken before COVID-19 vaccination. Subset: HCoV-OC43 spike overlapping peptide pool stimulation. The CDR3 nucleotides read TGTGCCAGCAGCCGGACTAGCGGGGAAGGCTCTGGGGCCAACGTCCTGACTTTC. Its translation is CASSRTSGEGSGANVLTF.